The clone carrying this T cell receptor beta chain was seen repeatedly, ten times or more. The antigen is undetermined. RNA transcripts were the template, and TCR beta CDR3 regions were amplified from them. The library came from an HTBI-primed first-round RT-PCR and a second-round multiplex PCR. Each CDR3 protein is one row after TCRdb ran MiXCR on the multiplex PCR reads. The sample holds 620,000 or so distinct CDR3 sequences, 22% seen once. PBMCs were isolated from an approximately 10 ml sample of fresh peripheral blood. This CDR3 is built from 13 residues. The V and J ends lost 4 bases and 6 bases respectively, with 12 bases between them. Germline V gives CDR1 LNHDA, CDR2 SQIVND (reference sequence). These data belong to a study of Graves' ophthalmopathy and Graves' hyperthyroidism. Study-wide results and limits: In blood, most expanded thyroid clonotypes above 0.001 frequency were also detected.

This TCR came from a woman between 18 and 29 years old with stable Graves' hyperthyroidism. Some clones in this sample may be carry-over from other donors' samples. V is TRBV19 and J is TRBJ1-1, with TRBD1 as a possible D gene (5 bases). The sequenced sample was peripheral blood. The CDR3 bases are TGTGCCAGTAGTACCCAGGGTGGCGCTGAAGCTTTCTTT. Its translation is CASSTQGGAEAFF.